This TCR beta chain was sequenced for a study of OX40 agonist ivuxolimab in advanced cancers. At the level of the study: Previous treatment with anti-PD-1, anti-PD-L1 or anti-CTLA-4 therapy was allowed; about 40% had received some.

The germline V and J ends were trimmed by 7 bases and 4 bases, with 10 bases remaining between them. Germline loops: CDR1 SNHLY, CDR2 FYNNEI. The CDR3 sequence is 12 residues long. Details on this clone: The antigen is unknown.

Assay: immunoSEQ multiplex PCR; the TCRdb copy retains only in-frame clones and omits some. This sample yields just under 85,000 clones, of which 70% to 85% are seen a single time; less than 9.5% belongs to the top ten. Study-level points and caveats: The study observed clonal expansion of CD4+ and CD8+ blood T cells by week 6 at 0.1 to 3.0 mg/kg. More expanded clones were found, on average, in CD8+ than in CD4+ T cells.

The V gene is TRBV2, the J gene TRBJ1-1, with D hard to call. The sequenced sample was CD4+ or CD8+ T cells sorted from blood, obtained in a trial of the OX40 agonist ivuxolimab. This TCR came from an adult with an advanced solid tumor such as melanoma, head and neck, liver or kidney cancer. The CDR3 nucleotides read TGTGCCAGCAAGTCCGTGGGCACTGAAGCTTTCTTT. Protein product: CASKSVGTEAFF.